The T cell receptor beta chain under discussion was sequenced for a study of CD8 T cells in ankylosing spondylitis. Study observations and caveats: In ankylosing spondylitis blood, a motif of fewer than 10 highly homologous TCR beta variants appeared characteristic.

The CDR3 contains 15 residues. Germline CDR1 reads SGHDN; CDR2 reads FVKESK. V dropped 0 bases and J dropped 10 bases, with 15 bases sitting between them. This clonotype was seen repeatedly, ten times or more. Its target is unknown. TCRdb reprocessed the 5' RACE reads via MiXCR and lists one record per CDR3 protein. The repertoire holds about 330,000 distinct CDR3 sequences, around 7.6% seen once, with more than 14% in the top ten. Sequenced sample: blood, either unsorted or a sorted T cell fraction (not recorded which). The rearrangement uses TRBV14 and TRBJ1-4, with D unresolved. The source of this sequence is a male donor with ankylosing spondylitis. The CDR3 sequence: CASSQEYRAVAKLFF. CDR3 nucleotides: TGTGCCAGCAGCCAAGAATACCGGGCCGTGGCAAAACTGTTTTTT.